Listed below are T cell receptor beta chains from one sample, sequenced in a study of T cell responses to AZD1222 COVID-19 vaccine. The table came from immunoSEQ multiplex PCR; TCRdb's copy has only in-frame clones and leaves some out. Counted here are roughly 150,000 clones, approximately 89% occurring once; the ten biggest clones make up about 5.3%. The material was peripheral blood, obtained on day 0 of AZD1222 vaccination. The receptors here all came from an adult in good health. Each CDR3 is given with its conserved first and last residue. The order of the fields is J gene, V gene, clone size, D gene, CDR3 DNA, CDR3 protein. D genes are given only for firm matches. Clone size is not always given. Where it is, it says once, few, many or a class for expanded clones.

TRBJ2-1 TRBV3-1/TRBV3-2 - TRBD2 TGTGCCAGCAATACCGAGCGGGAGGGCCTCAATGAGCAGTTCTTC CASNTEREGLNEQFF
TRBJ1-4 TRBV9 - TRBD1 TGTGCCAGCAGCGTAGGGGACAGGGGGCGCCCAACTAATGAAAAACTGTTTTTT CASSVGDRGRPTNEKLFF
TRBJ1-6 TRBV5-1 - - TGCGCCAGCAGCAGTCTTGGAGGGATCGAGTCACCCCTCCACTTT CASSSLGGIESPLHF
TRBJ1-1 TRBV12-3/TRBV12-4 - - TGTGCCAGCAGTTTACAACGCACTGAAGCTTTCTTT CASSLQRTEAFF
TRBJ2-3 TRBV12-5 once - TGTGCTAGTGGTCTCGACAGTTACACAGATACGCAGTATTTT CASGLDSYTDTQYF
TRBJ2-7 TRBV30 - - TGTGCCTGGAGGACCGGACAGACCGAGCAGTACTTC CAWRTGQTEQYF
TRBJ1-3 TRBV4-2 - - TGTGCCAGCAGCTCACTGCCCCCGAAAAACACCATATATTTT CASSSLPPKNTIYF
TRBJ1-2 TRBV28 once - TGTGCCAGCGCAGGGGCTGGAAGTGGCTACACCTTC CASAGAGSGYTF
TRBJ2-7 TRBV27 - TRBD2 TGTGCCAGCAGTTTACTAGCGGGGAACTACGAGCAGTACTTC CASSLLAGNYEQYF
TRBJ2-7 TRBV2 - - TGTGCCAGCCTGCTAGATGTAGGTGAGCAGTACTTC CASLLDVGEQYF
TRBJ1-4 TRBV28 - - TGTGCCAGCAGTCCACTCAGGGTTACGGAGAAACTGTTTTTT CASSPLRVTEKLFF
TRBJ1-2 TRBV5-4 - - TGTGCCAGCAGCTCCAGAGGGGGTAATGGCTACACCTTC CASSSRGGNGYTF
TRBJ1-2 TRBV12-5 few - TGTGCTAGTGGATCAGGACAGCCTGGGGGTGGCTACACCTTC CASGSGQPGGGYTF